Shown below are 2 T cell receptor beta chains from a single sample sequenced in a study of Graves' ophthalmopathy and Graves' hyperthyroidism (dated by TCRdb to 2016 to 2019). Sequencing used an Illumina HiSeq 2000. For repertoire sequencing, TCR beta CDR3 regions were amplified from RNA transcripts. HTBI primers and the Qiagen OneStep RT-PCR kit were used in a first-round RT-PCR, which was followed by a second-round multiplex PCR, size selection and purification. Using fastp trimming at Q25 and MiXCR clonotype assembly, TCRdb reanalyzed the public sequencing data and kept in-frame beta chains. When rows share a CDR3 protein, they turn into one entry using the most common DNA and genes. The sample has some 400,000 distinct CDR3 sequences on record, around 19% of them singletons. The ten largest make up around 1.6% of the sample. The sample comprised peripheral blood. These receptor sequences come from a woman under 30 with Graves' ophthalmopathy. Donor details come from another sample of the same person, matched by shared clones.

This clonotype was seen only once. CDR3 bases: TGTGCCAGCACCAATCTCGGGGCCAACGTCCTGACTTTC. Translating gives CASTNLGANVLTF. This rearrangement joins TRBV28 to TRBJ2-6; D is ambiguous. The V and J ends lost 7 bases and 4 bases respectively, with 8 bases between them. CDR3 size: 13 residues. Germline values: CDR1 MDHEN, CDR2 SYDVKM. Combining the CDR3 with reference TRBV28 and TRBJ2-6 gives the whole variable domain DVKVTQSSRYLVKRTGEKVFLECVQDMDHENMFWYRQDPGLGLRLIYFSYDVKMKEKGDIPEGYSVSREKKERFSLILESASTNQTSMYLCASTNLGANVLTFGAGSRLTVL.

This clonotype was detected ten times or more. The genes are TRBV3-1 and TRBJ2-7; D is uncertain. From germline, CDR1 is LGHDT and CDR2 YNNKEL (reference sequence). The V and J ends lost 1 base and 7 bases respectively, with 11 bases between them. The CDR3 contains 13 residues. In nucleotides, the CDR3 is TGTGCCAGCAGCCAAGCCCCGATGATGGAGCAGTACTTC. It is translated as CASSQAPMMEQYF.